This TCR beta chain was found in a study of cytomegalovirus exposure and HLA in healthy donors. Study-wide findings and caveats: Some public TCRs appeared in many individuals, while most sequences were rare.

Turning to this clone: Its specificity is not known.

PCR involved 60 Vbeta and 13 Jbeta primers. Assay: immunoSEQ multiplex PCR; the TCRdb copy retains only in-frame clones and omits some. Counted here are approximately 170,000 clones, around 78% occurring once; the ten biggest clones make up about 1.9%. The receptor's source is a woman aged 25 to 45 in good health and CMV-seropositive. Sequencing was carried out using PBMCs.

CDR3 nucleotides: TGTGCCAGCGGCTGGGGGACAGGGGGTGAAGCTTTCTTT. Translated: CASGWGTGGEAFF. The V call is TRBV9, the J call TRBJ1-1; 11 bases match TRBD1. The CDR3 consists of 13 residues. With V trimmed by 7 bases and J by 7 bases, 6 bases remained unmatched. From germline, CDR1 is SGDLS and CDR2 YYNGEE.